One sample yielded the 8 T cell receptor beta chains listed below, sequenced in a study of cytomegalovirus exposure and HLA in healthy donors. The PCR employed 60 Vbeta primers together with 13 Jbeta primers. Assay: immunoSEQ multiplex PCR; the TCRdb copy retains only in-frame clones and omits some. The data hold some 170,000 clones, with 82% observed a single time. The sample consisted of PBMCs. The receptors come from a man over 45 in good health and CMV-seropositive.

This chain connects TRBV7-9 to TRBJ2-3; D gene unclear. Trimming removed 6 bases at V and 5 bases at J, with 6 bases between. The CDR3 runs to 11 residues. CDR1 SEHNR and CDR2 FQNEAQ come from the germline V gene (reference sequence). This chain's CDR3 is CASSTGDTQYF. CDR3 bases: TGTGCCAGCAGTACTGGAGATACGCAGTATTTT.

V and J are TRBV6-1 and TRBJ1-1; 9 positions agree with TRBD1. The CDR3 spans 15 residues. Germline loops: CDR1 MNHNS, CDR2 SASEGT. J was trimmed by 6 bases and V by 4 bases; bases with no gene match: 9. The CDR3 DNA reads TGTGCCAGCAGTGTCCGGACAGGGGATAAGGCTGAAGCTTTCTTT. Its protein product is CASSVRTGDKAEAFF.

This clone has only a few counts. The chain couples TRBV5-5 to TRBJ2-1; TRBD2 might be the D (5 bases). The germline CDR1 and CDR2 sequences are SGHKS and YYEKEE (reference sequence). The CDR3 contains 15 residues. Trimming shortened V by 2 bases and J by 4 bases, and 13 bases separated the two germline ends. CDR3 DNA sequence: TGTGCCAGCAGCTTTGATGGAGGTAATTACAATGAGCAGTTCTTC. It codes for CASSFDGGNYNEQFF.

This chain uses TRBV28 with TRBJ2-3; maybe TRBD2 (6 bases). The V end lost 6 bases, the J end lost 5 bases, and 15 bases lay between the germline ends. This CDR3 comprises 14 residues. Germline V gene lookup returns CDR1 MDHEN and CDR2 SYDVKM. CDR3 sequence reads: CASSSPGVGDTQYF. The CDR3 nucleotides are TGTGCCAGCAGCTCCCCGGGGGTTGGAGATACGCAGTATTTT. The full variable domain, in which reference TRBV28 and TRBJ2-3 provide the parts outside the CDR3, is DVKVTQSSRYLVKRTGEKVFLECVQDMDHENMFWYRQDPGLGLRLIYFSYDVKMKEKGDIPEGYSVSREKKERFSLILESASTNQTSMYLCASSSPGVGDTQYFGPGTRLTVL.

The V gene is TRBV18, the J gene TRBJ1-2; 12 bases fit TRBD1. Germline V gives CDR1 KGHSH, CDR2 LQKENI. This CDR3 comprises 16 residues. V was clipped by 3 bases and J by 2 bases; unmatched bases: 4. The CDR3 nucleotides read TGTGCCAGCTCACCCTCCGGGACAGGGGGCAACTATGGCTACACCTTC. Protein: CASSPSGTGGNYGYTF. Full variable domain (remainder filled in from reference TRBV18 and TRBJ1-2): NAGVMQNPRHLVRRRGQEARLRCSPMKGHSHVYWYRQLPEEGLKFMVYLQKENIIDESGMPKERFSAEFPKEGPSILRIQQVVRGDSAAYFCASSPSGTGGNYGYTFGSGTRLTVV.

The V and J genes are TRBV30 and TRBJ2-1, with 8 bases lining up with TRBD2. V shed 5 bases, J shed 9 bases, and the junction held 15 bases outside the gene matches. Germline loops: CDR1 GTSNPN, CDR2 SVGIG (reference sequence). The CDR3 runs to 15 residues. The CDR3 DNA follows: TGTGCCTGGGCGACAGGCGGGGGGTTCTCAGGTGAGCAGTTCTTC. Amino acids: CAWATGGGFSGEQFF.

The chain uses TRBV2 and TRBJ2-3; TRBD2 matches at 10 bases. This CDR3 comprises 14 residues. J gave up 3 bases and V 8 bases, and 5 bases lay outside the gene matches. In germline, CDR1 is SNHLY, CDR2 FYNNEI. The CDR3 region has the DNA TGTGCCAGCGCAGCGGGGGGGATTACAGATACGCAGTATTTT. This sequence encodes CASAAGGITDTQYF.

In its sample, this clone was seen a few times. J is TRBJ2-2 and V is TRBV29-1, with TRBD1 matching over 12 bases. This CDR3 is 15 amino acids long. CDR1 SQVTM and CDR2 ANQGSEA come from the germline V gene. V shed 6 bases, J shed 6 bases, and the junction held 8 bases outside the gene matches. The chain's CDR3 is CSVAGTGGSAGELFF. The CDR3 DNA reads as TGCAGCGTAGCCGGGACAGGGGGCTCTGCCGGGGAGCTGTTTTTT.